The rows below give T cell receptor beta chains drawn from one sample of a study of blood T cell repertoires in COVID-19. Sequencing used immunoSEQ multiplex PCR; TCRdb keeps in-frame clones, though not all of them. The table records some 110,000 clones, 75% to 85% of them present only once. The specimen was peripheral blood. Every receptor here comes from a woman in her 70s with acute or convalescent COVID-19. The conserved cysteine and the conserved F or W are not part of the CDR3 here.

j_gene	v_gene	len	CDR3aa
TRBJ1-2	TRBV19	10	ASSRTDYGYT
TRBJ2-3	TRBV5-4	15	ASSRGLAGGQADTQY
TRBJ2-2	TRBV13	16	ASSFLGTSSWNTGELF
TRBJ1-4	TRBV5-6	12	ASSYKGGNEKLF
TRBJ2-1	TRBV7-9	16	ASSLGVRWTSHGNEQF
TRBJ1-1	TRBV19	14	ASSISAGAGGTEAF
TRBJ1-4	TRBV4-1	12	ASSQEAGNEKLF
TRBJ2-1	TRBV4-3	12	ASSQAGGNNEQF
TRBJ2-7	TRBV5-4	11	ASRPRGIYEQY
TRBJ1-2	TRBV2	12	ASSPGQGNYGYT
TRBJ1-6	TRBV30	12	AWSRGAGNSPLH
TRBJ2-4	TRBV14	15	ASSQGEVGTWLNIQY
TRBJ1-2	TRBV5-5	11	ASSLTGDYGYT
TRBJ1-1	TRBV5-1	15	ASSENIWTGADTEAF